This TCR beta chain was identified in a study of T-cell reconstitution after alpha-beta-depleted transplantation in children. The CDR3 runs 15 residues. V was clipped by 6 bases and J by 6 bases; unmatched bases: 9. A library of TCRbeta sequences, prepared with unique molecular identifiers, was generated. MiXCR, applied by TCRdb to the PCR reads, yields one record per CDR3 protein. The repertoire includes 360,000 or so distinct CDR3 sequences, about a fifth of them detected once, and 3% to 4.5% sits in the top ten. The J gene is TRBJ2-1, the V gene TRBV12-3 or TRBV12-4; 9 bases match TRBD1. The clonotype was recovered from a human donor who donated a stem cell graft to a child with acute myeloid leukemia. Sample: PBMCs from the stem cell graft donor, taken from the stem cell graft. The CDR3, as DNA: TGTGCCAGCAGCCACGGGACAGGGAAACGCAATGAGCAGTTCTTC. It codes for CASSHGTGKRNEQFF.